This T cell receptor (beta chain) derives from a study of regulatory T cells in long-lasting Graves disease. This clonotype was detected only a few times. The antigen is undetermined. Stated time point: persistent/refractory GD, antithyroid drugs over 5 years with positive TRAb. Extracted RNA from PBMCs served as the source of the TCR library. In this cohort, patients came from an endocrinology department located in Xi'an, China. Study-level results: Accuracy was possibly reduced by small sample size.

Trimming shortened V by 0 bases and J by 6 bases, and 9 bases separated the two germline ends. This CDR3 has 12 amino acids. The germline V gene has CDR1 DFQATT and CDR2 SNEGSKA (reference sequence). Library construction for TCR beta used iRepertoire HTBI primers and Arm-PCR of CDR3 regions. TCRdb reanalysed the multiplex PCR reads using MiXCR and keeps one entry per CDR3 protein. The table records hundreds of thousands of distinct CDR3 sequences, about a fifth of them present only once. The TCR was taken from a female donor with Graves disease. The V gene is TRBV20-1, the J gene TRBJ2-7; D gene uncertain. Material: peripheral blood mononuclear cells (PBMCs), obtained when the disease was refractory, from a patient treated with antithyroid drugs. The DNA for the CDR3 is TGCAGTGCTAGAGATGAGACATCCGAGCAGTACTTC. This sequence encodes CSARDETSEQYF.